What follows are 32 T cell receptor beta chains derived from one specimen sequenced in a study of T cell responses to AZD1222 COVID-19 vaccine. Using immunoSEQ multiplex PCR, the repertoire was profiled, and TCRdb retains in-frame clones only, with some absent. The sample lists approximately 260,000 clones, over 85% occurring once. The sequences come from peripheral blood, collected on day 0 of AZD1222 vaccination. The receptor source for this set is an adult in good health.

The gene calls are TRBV5-1 and TRBJ1-3; possible D gene TRBD1, 5 bases. Germline V gene lookup returns CDR1 SGHRS and CDR2 YFSETQ. The CDR3 consists of 17 residues. V lost 4 bases to trimming and J lost 0 bases, with 17 bases between them. CDR3 DNA sequence: TGCGCCAGCAGCACCGCGGGACCTGCCATCTCTGGAAACACCATATATTTT. Amino acids: CASSTAGPAISGNTIYF.

The chain couples TRBV28 to TRBJ2-1, with 16 bases matching TRBD2. Trimming at V came to 5 bases and at J to 9 bases, leaving 13 bases not matched to a gene. Germline V gene lookup returns CDR1 MDHEN and CDR2 SYDVKM. The length of the CDR3 is 18 residues. CDR3: CASSIYPGTSGRAVEQFF. The CDR3 nucleotides read TGTGCCAGCAGTATCTACCCTGGGACTAGCGGGAGGGCTGTTGAGCAGTTCTTC.

The chain employs TRBV4-1 and TRBJ2-7; possibly TRBD2 for D (5 bases). Germline CDR1 is MGHRA and CDR2 is YSYEKL. Deletions cut 2 bases from V and 2 bases from J, with 10 bases between. CDR3 size: 14 residues. CDR3 coding DNA: TGCGCCAGCAGCCAACTACTAGGCCCCTACGAGCAGTACTTC. It encodes CASSQLLGPYEQYF.

The chain couples TRBV2 to TRBJ1-2, with D possibly TRBD1 on 6 matching bases. The CDR3 covers 16 residues. Germline-derived CDR1 and CDR2 are SNHLY and FYNNEI. Trimming took 8 bases from V and 6 from J, leaving 25 bases between them. The DNA for the CDR3 is TGTGCCAGCGAGAGTGGGATTGGAGGGGGAGGGAATGGCTACACCTTC. This sequence encodes CASESGIGGGGNGYTF.

CDR3 bases: TGTGCCAGCAGCTTAAATCGGGACAGGGTGGATGAGCAGTTCTTC. Amino acid sequence: CASSLNRDRVDEQFF. The J gene is TRBJ2-1, the V gene TRBV7-3; 9 bases line up with TRBD1. This CDR3 has 15 amino acids. V trimming: 1 base; J trimming: 8 bases; junction bases outside the gene matches: 6. The germline V gene encodes CDR1 SGHTA and CDR2 FQGTGA.

This clone was found once. This chain links TRBV4-2 with TRBJ2-2; D perhaps matches TRBD2 (7 bases). This CDR3 is built from 17 residues. The germline V and J ends were trimmed by 1 base and 6 bases, with 18 bases remaining between them. Germline lookup yields CDR1 LGHNA and CDR2 YNFKEQ. DNA of the CDR3: TGTGCCAGCAGCCAAGCCGGTAGGGGGGCGGGAGCCGGGGAGCTGTTTTTT. Translating gives CASSQAGRGAGAGELFF.

This sequence joins TRBV7-9 and TRBJ2-2; no reliable D call. CDR1 and CDR2 from the germline V gene are SEHNR and FQNEAQ (reference sequence). The ends were cut back, 3 bases at V and 0 bases at J, with 8 bases in the middle. This CDR3 region has 15 residues. This CDR3 reads CASSLASANTGELFF. CDR3 DNA sequence: TGTGCCAGCAGCTTGGCAAGTGCGAACACCGGGGAGCTGTTTTTT.

The genes are TRBV11-3 and TRBJ2-1, with D hard to call. This CDR3 contains 14 residues. V lost 2 bases and J lost 7, with 12 bases in between. CDR1 SGHNT and CDR2 YENEEA come from the germline V gene. The CDR3 region has the DNA TGTGCCAGCAGCTTAAGGGCCTTCGGGAATGAGCAGTTCTTC. This translates into CASSLRAFGNEQFF.

The chain links TRBV4-1 to TRBJ2-3, with 12 bases matching TRBD2. CDR1 MGHRA and CDR2 YSYEKL come from the germline V gene. Trimming removed 0 bases from V and 5 bases from J; junction bases left unmatched: 6. This CDR3 is 17 amino acids long. The CDR3 loop is CASSQEWLAGGQDTQYF. CDR3 in DNA: TGCGCCAGCAGCCAAGAGTGGCTAGCGGGGGGGCAAGATACGCAGTATTTT.

The chain joins TRBV5-1 to TRBJ1-1, with a tentative D call TRBD1 (5 bases). V was shortened by 2 bases and J by 1 base, with 9 bases between the two germline ends. Per the germline V gene, CDR1 is SGHRS and CDR2 is YFSETQ. The length of the CDR3 is 14 residues. Here the CDR3 reads CASSFQGPNTEAFF. Written as DNA, the CDR3 is TGCGCCAGCAGCTTTCAGGGACCGAACACTGAAGCTTTCTTT.

This clone was seen only once. This sequence joins TRBV3-1 (or the pseudogene TRBV3-2) and TRBJ2-7; D gene ambiguous. Trimming took off 7 bases at V and 1 base at J, with 14 bases between the two ends. This CDR3 is 14 amino acids long. Per the germline V gene, CDR1 is LGHDT and CDR2 is YNNKEL (reference sequence). CDR3 sequence: CASTSRQGSYEQYF. The CDR3 DNA reads TGTGCCAGCACTTCCCGACAAGGATCCTACGAGCAGTACTTC.

V gene TRBV6-5 combines with J gene TRBJ2-7; D remains unclear. Germline CDR1 reads MNHEY; CDR2 reads SVGAGI. The CDR3 contains 12 residues. V lost 0 bases and J lost 5, with 5 bases in between. The CDR3 nucleotides are TGTGCCAGCAGTTACTCGAACCACGAGCAGTACTTC. Its protein is CASSYSNHEQYF.

The chain carries TRBV2 and TRBJ2-3; weak D call: TRBD1 (5 bases). Trimming removed 3 bases at V and 3 bases at J, with 13 bases between. Germline V gene sequence: CDR1 SNHLY, CDR2 FYNNEI. The CDR3 extends over 15 amino acids. CDR3 sequence reads: CASSEWGIKTDTQYF. DNA of the CDR3: TGTGCCAGCAGTGAGTGGGGCATCAAGACAGATACGCAGTATTTT.

The rearrangement joins TRBV12-3 or TRBV12-4 to TRBJ2-3; D is unresolved. There are 13 residues in the CDR3. Trimming shortened V by 1 base and J by 6 bases, and 8 bases separated the two germline ends. CDR3 region: CASSLGRPDTQYF. The CDR3 nucleotides are TGTGCCAGCAGTTTAGGGCGGCCCGATACGCAGTATTTT.

The chain links TRBV9 to TRBJ1-6; 8 nucleotides match TRBD1. V was clipped by 2 bases and J by 6 bases; unmatched bases: 7. CDR1 and CDR2 (germline): SGDLS, YYNGEE. CDR3 length: 16 amino acids. CDR3 protein: CASSVDSRGLNSPLHF. As DNA, the CDR3 is TGTGCCAGCAGCGTGGACAGCAGGGGGCTTAATTCACCCCTCCACTTT. The variable domain in full, with the rest retrieved from reference TRBV9 and TRBJ1-6, is DSGVTQTPKHLITATGQRVTLRCSPRSGDLSVYWYQQSLDQGLQFLIQYYNGEERAKGNILERFSAQQFPDLHSELNLSSLELGDSALYFCASSVDSRGLNSPLHFGNGTRLTVT.

The CDR3 DNA is TGTGCCAGCAGTCGGACAGGAAGCTCCTACGAGCAGTACTTC. The encoded protein is CASSRTGSSYEQYF. The rearrangement links TRBV27 to TRBJ2-7; 7 nucleotides match TRBD1. The CDR3 covers 14 residues. V trimming: 5 bases; J trimming: 0 bases; junction bases outside the gene matches: 4. Germline V lookup: CDR1 MNHEY, CDR2 SMNVEV (reference sequence).

The chain employs TRBV28 and TRBJ2-3; D ambiguous. Trimming pared 7 bases from V and 0 bases from J, leaving 11 bases between. Germline CDR1 reads MDHEN; CDR2 reads SYDVKM. This CDR3 comprises 14 residues. CDR3 DNA sequence: TGTGCCAGCACGACAACTCCTAGCACAGATACGCAGTATTTT. This translates into CASTTTPSTDTQYF.

This clone has only one observation. This chain connects TRBV7-8 to TRBJ2-3; D is undetermined. CDR1 is SGHVS and CDR2 is FQNEAQ in the germline V gene. This CDR3 is 13 amino acids long. V lost 5 bases to trimming and J lost 1 base, with 7 bases between them. The chain's CDR3 is CASSLYRTDTQYF. The CDR3 DNA sequence: TGTGCCAGCAGCCTATACCGCACAGATACGCAGTATTTT.

This chain links TRBV9 with TRBJ2-3, with 10 bases identical to TRBD2. The CDR3 is 17 amino acids. With 2 bases clipped from V and 6 bases from J, the junction kept 12 bases outside the gene matches. Germline assignment: CDR1 SGDLS and CDR2 YYNGEE. CDR3 sequence: CASSVRPGQREGDTQYF. In DNA form, the CDR3 reads TGTGCCAGCAGCGTCCGACCTGGACAGCGGGAGGGTGATACGCAGTATTTT.

This chain uses TRBV10-3 with TRBJ2-7; 8 bases are a match to TRBD2. V shed 10 bases and J 3 bases; nucleotides not matched to a gene: 8. Germline V CDR1 and CDR2: ENHRY, SYGVKD. The CDR3 loop spans 13 amino acids. The CDR3 is CATGGTTIYEQYF. The CDR3 DNA sequence: TGTGCCACGGGAGGGACAACCATCTACGAGCAGTACTTC.

The rearrangement uses TRBV13 and TRBJ2-1; weak D call: TRBD1 (6 bases). Germline V lookup: CDR1 PRHDT, CDR2 FYEKMQ (reference sequence). CDR3 length: 15 amino acids. Trimming removed 3 bases at V and 6 bases at J, with 15 bases between. The CDR3 reads CASSFNSARGNEQFF. CDR3 DNA sequence: TGTGCCAGCAGCTTTAACAGCGCCAGGGGCAATGAGCAGTTCTTC.

This rearrangement joins TRBV6-5 to TRBJ1-4, with 9 bases aligning to TRBD1. This CDR3 is built from 15 residues. Germline lookup yields CDR1 MNHEY and CDR2 SVGAGI. V lost 0 bases and J lost 5; bases outside the gene matches: 1. The CDR3 is CASSYSGQGNEKLFF. The CDR3 DNA follows: TGTGCCAGCAGTTACTCAGGACAGGGGAATGAAAAACTGTTTTTT.

This chain connects TRBV6-1 to TRBJ2-7; unclear D gene. Germline values: CDR1 MNHNS, CDR2 SASEGT. Trimming shortened V by 2 bases and J by 2 bases, and 13 bases separated the two germline ends. The CDR3 runs to 15 residues. The chain's CDR3 is CASSELGEGAYEQYF. In DNA form, the CDR3 reads TGTGCCAGCAGTGAATTGGGCGAAGGAGCCTACGAGCAGTACTTC.

This sequence joins TRBV25-1 and TRBJ1-4, with 9 bases aligning to TRBD1. Germline V gives CDR1 MGHDK, CDR2 SYGVNS. The CDR3 has 15 residues. J gave up 5 bases and V 1 base, and 2 bases lay outside the gene matches. CDR3 sequence reads: CASSELGQGNEKLFF. DNA of the CDR3: TGTGCCAGCAGTGAATTGGGACAGGGCAATGAAAAACTGTTTTTT.

The V and J genes are TRBV2 and TRBJ2-3, with a possible D match to TRBD1 (6 bases). The V and J ends lost 6 bases and 0 bases respectively, with 13 bases between them. Germline V gene sequence: CDR1 SNHLY, CDR2 FYNNEI. The length of the CDR3 is 15 residues. CDR3 in DNA: TGTGCCAGCAGATTTCGACAGGAAAGCACAGATACGCAGTATTTT. Protein: CASRFRQESTDTQYF.

The chain recombines TRBV29-1 with TRBJ2-5; D is undetermined. V shed 2 bases and J shed 4 bases, with 17 bases lying between them. Germline CDR1 SQVTM, CDR2 ANQGSEA. This CDR3 spans 15 amino acids. The CDR3: CSVETSWLVRETQYF. As DNA, the CDR3 is TGCAGCGTTGAAACCTCATGGCTAGTTCGAGAGACCCAGTACTTC. Looking up the rest from reference TRBV29-1 and TRBJ2-5 gives the full variable domain: SAVISQKPSRDICQRGTSLTIQCQVDSQVTMMFWYRQQPGQSLTLIATANQGSEATYESGFVIDKFPISRPNLTFSTLTVSNMSPEDSSIYLCSVETSWLVRETQYFGPGTRLLVL.

The chain has TRBV7-3 and TRBJ2-7, with 10 bases matching TRBD1. This CDR3 has 14 residues. V was pared by 5 bases and J by 5 bases, with 6 bases of the junction left unmatched. CDR1 and CDR2 from the germline V gene are SGHTA and FQGTGA. The CDR3 sequence: CASSPGQGVNEQYF. CDR3 DNA: TGTGCCAGCAGCCCCGGACAGGGGGTCAACGAGCAGTACTTC.

In this sample, this clone turned up a few times. The rearrangement uses TRBV15 and TRBJ2-2; TRBD1 matches 10 bases. CDR1 LNHNV and CDR2 YYDKDF come from the germline V gene (reference sequence). J was trimmed by 1 base and V by 8 bases; bases with no gene match: 1. This CDR3 is built from 14 residues. In DNA form, the CDR3 reads TGTGCCACCGACAGGGGGCAGAACACCGGGGAGCTGTTTTTT. Amino acids: CATDRGQNTGELFF.

This clone has more than one count but fewer than ten. The chain combines TRBV7-9 with TRBJ1-3; D unclear. This CDR3 contains 16 residues. V lost 5 bases, J lost 1 base, and 15 bases lay in between. Germline V gene lookup returns CDR1 SEHNR and CDR2 FQNEAQ (reference sequence). The CDR3 bases are TGTGCCAGCAGCCTGGCGGGGATACGTTCTGGAAACACCATATATTTT. Protein: CASSLAGIRSGNTIYF.

The chain has TRBV29-1 and TRBJ2-7; TRBD2 aligns across 9 bases. The CDR3 runs 15 residues. Germline loops: CDR1 SQVTM, CDR2 ANQGSEA. V trimming: 4 bases; J trimming: 3 bases; junction bases outside the gene matches: 10. The CDR3 here is CSVGKLAGIDYEQYF. CDR3 sequence (DNA): TGCAGCGTTGGTAAACTAGCGGGCATCGACTACGAGCAGTACTTC.

The CDR3 nucleotides read TGTGCCAGCAGTGCTGAGCAGAACACTGAAGCTTTCTTT. Amino acid sequence: CASSAEQNTEAFF. The chain recombines TRBV2 with TRBJ1-1, with D unresolved. CDR1 SNHLY and CDR2 FYNNEI come from the germline V gene. V was cut by 4 bases and J by 1 base, with 7 bases left in between. CDR3 length equals 13 residues.

This rearrangement joins TRBV19 to TRBJ2-2, with 8 positions matching TRBD2. CDR1 and CDR2 (germline): LNHDA, SQIVND (reference sequence). The CDR3 sequence is 14 residues long. V lost 5 bases to trimming and J lost 5 bases; unmatched junction nucleotides: 4. The CDR3 DNA sequence: TGTGCCAGTAGTTTTAGCGGGAAGACCGGGGAGCTGTTTTTT. It specifies CASSFSGKTGELFF.